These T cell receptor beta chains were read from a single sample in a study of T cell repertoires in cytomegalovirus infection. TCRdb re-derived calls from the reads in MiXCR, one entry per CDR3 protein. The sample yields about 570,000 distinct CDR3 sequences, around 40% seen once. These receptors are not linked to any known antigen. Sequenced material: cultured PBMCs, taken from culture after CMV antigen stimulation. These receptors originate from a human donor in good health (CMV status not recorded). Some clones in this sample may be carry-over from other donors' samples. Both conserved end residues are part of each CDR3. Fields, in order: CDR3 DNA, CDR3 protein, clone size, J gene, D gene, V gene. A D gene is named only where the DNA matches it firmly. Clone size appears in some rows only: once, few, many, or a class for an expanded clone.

TGTGCCAGCAGTGGGCAGGGGGTAGTCTTCTTT	CASSGQGVVFF	NA	TRBJ1-1	TRBD1	TRBV2
TGCAGTGCTAGAGGCCCACAAGGGGAGACCCAGTACTTC	CSARGPQGETQYF	NA	TRBJ2-5	NA	TRBV20-1
TGCGCCAGCAGCTTAACCGTCTCGGGACTAGCGGGAAATGAGCAGTTCTTC	CASSLTVSGLAGNEQFF	NA	TRBJ2-1	TRBD2	TRBV5-1
TGCGCCAGCAGCCAGCCCTCGAGGGCGAGCTATGGCTACACCTTC	CASSQPSRASYGYTF	NA	TRBJ1-2	NA	TRBV4-1
TGTGCCAGCAGCCGGGACAGGGTTTACGAGCAGTACTTC	CASSRDRVYEQYF	many	TRBJ2-7	TRBD1	TRBV7-2
TGCGCCAGCAGCCAAGTCCGTCTTCGGGAAAAACTGTTTTTT	CASSQVRLREKLFF	NA	TRBJ1-4	NA	TRBV4-1
TGTGCCAGCAGCTTCACAAGGAGAACCGGGGAGCTGTTTTTT	CASSFTRRTGELFF	NA	TRBJ2-2	NA	TRBV7-2
TGTGCCAGCAGGAAATGGGACAGCAACTCCTACGAGCAGTACTTC	CASRKWDSNSYEQYF	NA	TRBJ2-7	TRBD1	TRBV27
TGCGCCAGCAGCCAAGTCTTGACCGGCGCCCAGCATTTT	CASSQVLTGAQHF	few	TRBJ1-5	NA	TRBV4-1
TGTGCCAGCTTAGGACAGCCAAATTCACCCCTCCACTTT	CASLGQPNSPLHF	few	TRBJ1-6	NA	TRBV6-6
TGTGCCAGCAGCTCGCCTAGCGGGGGGGGATACAATGAGCAGTTCTTC	CASSSPSGGGYNEQFF	few	TRBJ2-1	TRBD2	TRBV7-2
TGCAGTGCTAGAGAAGGCAGGTCTTTTGACACCATATATTTT	CSAREGRSFDTIYF	NA	TRBJ1-3	NA	TRBV20-1
TGCAGCGCCTTGAGCGCATCTACCTACGAGCAGTACTTC	CSALSASTYEQYF	NA	TRBJ2-7	NA	TRBV29-1
TGTGCCAGCAGTTTAGACGTCGGGAGGGCCAGGCGTTTGTTCTTC	CASSLDVGRARRLFF	few	TRBJ2-1	TRBD2	TRBV12-3/TRBV12-4
TGTGCCAGCAGTTACTCGATACGTCGGTCCTACAATGAGCAGTTCTTC	CASSYSIRRSYNEQFF	NA	TRBJ2-1	NA	TRBV6-2/TRBV6-3
TGTGCCATCAGTGAGCCGTTCTACGAGCAGTACTTC	CAISEPFYEQYF	NA	TRBJ2-7	NA	TRBV10-3
TGTGCCAGCAGTGAAACTCGAGATACGCAGTATTTT	CASSETRDTQYF	few	TRBJ2-3	NA	TRBV2
TGTGCCACCAGCAGAGTTGACGGGGGCGCAGCTTTCTTT	CATSRVDGGAAFF	NA	TRBJ1-1	NA	TRBV15
TGTGCCATCAGTGAGTCGCGGGACCCCCATCCGGTCTTC	CAISESRDPHPVF	few	TRBJ2-1	NA	TRBV10-3
TGTGCCAGCAGCCCCCAAGGGGGAATAGCGGGTGACAATGAGCAGTTCTTC	CASSPQGGIAGDNEQFF	NA	TRBJ2-1	NA	TRBV9
TGTGCCAGCAGTGAAAGGGGGGAGAGATTTTACGAGCAGTACTTC	CASSERGERFYEQYF	few	TRBJ2-7	NA	TRBV6-1
TGTGCCAGCAGCTTAGGGGGGACAGGGGTGGACGAGCAGTACTTC	CASSLGGTGVDEQYF	NA	TRBJ2-7	TRBD1	TRBV7-6
TGTGCCAGCCCATCTCGGGCCGGAGGATCAGATACGCAGTATTTT	CASPSRAGGSDTQYF	few	TRBJ2-3	NA	TRBV2